This T cell receptor beta chain was identified during a study of shared clonotypes between healthy human individuals (dated by TCRdb to about 2020). Study-wide context: The cohort comprised a couple of women and three men aged 18 to 49 years. To increase sequencing depth and limit assay-specific biases, different laboratories used diverse techniques to prepare libraries and sequence TCR repertoires. Between about 0.9 and 10 billion PBMCs per donor were obtained by leukapheresis. To estimate repertoire size and how much clonotypes are shared between individuals, the study performed deep sequencing of blood TCR repertoires from roughly five healthy adults. For each donor, three plates each were used for CD4 naive and CD4 memory, two plates were used for CD8 naive, and one plate was used for CD8 memory. Results the study describes overall, beyond this receptor: Sharing across several donors was observed for around 4.8% of naive CD4, 3.5% of naive CD8, 2% to 2.5% of memory CD4, and around 0.4% of memory CD8 clonotypes. Pairwise subsampling led to the expectation that sequencing depth would affect the degree of clonotype sharing among donors. Sampling was restricted to blood, and TCR repertoires in tissues likely differ from the TCR repertoires found in blood. Compared with non-shared clonotypes, the clonotypes found in all four sorted-subset donors had higher generation probabilities. The genetic and exposure-history diversity represented was limited by the small number of donors. Even with the large sequencing depth, rarefaction of the sorted-subset datasets indicated that sequencing was incomplete. Naive subsets generally had larger estimated clonotype richness than memory subsets did.

Healthy HIV-negative adults with no recently reported acute infections or vaccinations were included as donors. Every donor was a Caucasian adult living in Nashville, Tennessee, USA. CD4+ T cells were enriched by magnetic negative selection; naive cells were then positively selected on CD45RA, and the negative fraction formed the memory subset. After blood collection by leukapheresis, PBMCs were isolated using Ficoll-Histopaque density gradient centrifugation and then cryopreserved in the vapor phase of liquid nitrogen. Analytical flow cytometry was used to check the purity and quantity of each magnetically sorted T cell population. Each sorted fraction had its genomic DNA isolated and then quantified by UV absorbance on a Nanodrop 2000c. This clone has more than one count but fewer than ten. Its antigen is currently not known. Per-nucleotide qualities are absent, and no much larger clonotype sits a single base away.

TCR CDR3 regions were amplified from genomic DNA by multiplex PCR using the deep immunoSEQ assay. Genomic DNA extracted from each cell subset was distributed evenly over all wells of several immunoSEQ 96-well plates, and each plate served as one replicate. For sorted subsets, approximately 200 ng of genomic DNA, equivalent to 25,000 to 35,000 T cell genomes, went into each replicate PCR. The purified libraries were quantified using a Qubit 3.0 fluorometer, sized with a Bioanalyzer 2100, and then quantified again using the KAPA Library Quantification kit. Each immunoSEQ 96-well plate was sequenced on its own single-read 150-cycle Illumina NextSeq 550 flow cell. In the source study's methods: The immunoSEQ output contained only junctional sequences without quality scores, so filtering could not match that applied to full-length reads. Sequences were annotated with PyIR, a Python wrapper for IgBLAST v1.9, and V/J genes and CDR3 were assigned using IMGT germline references. Reads with weak V/J assignments (E-value above 1e-6), missing CDR3, stop codons, out-of-frame junctions, or ambiguous translated residues were removed. A V3J clonotype was defined by an identical inferred V gene, J gene, and CDR3 amino acid sequence. To compute the percentage overlap between repertoires, the number of shared unique clonotypes was divided by the size of the smaller repertoire. Repertoire richness was assessed with RTK rarefaction, the Chao1 estimator, and Recon v2.1 estimates of unobserved clonotypes. For all TCRbeta clonotypes obtained by the gDNA method from a few donors, generation probabilities were computed with OLGA. As stored in TCRdb, this immuneACCESS dataset retains in-frame rearrangements with V and J assigned. A fraction of the clones does not appear; measured against another copy, unresolved V genes explain less than half of the discrepancy, and the remainder lacks a known reason. That table furnishes V, J and clone size, whereas the DNA furnished D and trimming. A total of 850,000 to 1,100,000 clones appear in this sample, around three quarters of them only once. The top ten clones comprise over 0.8% of the sample.

This receptor was taken from a man between 18 and 35 years old in good health. Some clones in this sample may be carry-over from other donors' samples. The specimen was memory CD4+ T cells from PBMCs. The cell subset or site label here, explained by the study, means: CD45RA-negative fraction.

The CDR3 has the sequence CASGGVAGAYNEQFF. The DNA sequence reads TGCGCCAGCGGCGGAGTGGCGGGAGCCTACAATGAGCAGTTCTTC. The sequence is built from TRBV5-1 and TRBJ2-1, with 7 bases aligning to TRBD2. From its cysteine to its phenylalanine, the CDR3 spans 15 amino acids. Only the CDR3 region is kept as DNA, spanning 45 bases read in frame from base 1. V is cut back by 7 bases and J by 2 bases, with 9 bases in the junction unmatched. Via the germline V gene, CDR1 is SGHRS and CDR2 YFSETQ.